This T cell receptor (beta chain) originates from a study of blood T cell repertoires in COVID-19 (TCRdb year 2020). At the level of the whole study: Samples from collaborators originated in the United States, Italy and Spain and spanned both the acute and convalescent phases of COVID-19. The repertoires were released in a freely available public database meant as a resource for research on the immune response to SARS-CoV-2. Deeply sampled blood TCRbeta repertoires from subjects exposed to, actively infected with, or recovered from COVID-19 were included in the dataset. Where HLA class I and class II types were available, the types were taken from metadata supplied by the sample provider, not from assay-based typing. The prospective study material was composed of cDNA or gDNA derived from T cells, B-cell-depleted T cells, or PBMCs. Sample metadata almost always included a de-identified subject ID, COVID-19 status, age in years and sex. Samples were obtained from the ongoing ImmuneRACE study (first 160 participants) and from some 1,200 subjects provided by 6 global collaborators.

A distance of 6 bases separates the germline ends of V and J, which lose 4 bases and 2 bases respectively. From a lookup of the germline V gene, CDR1 and CDR2 are LGHNA and YNFKEQ. From the cysteine up to the phenylalanine, the CDR3 has a length of 13 residues. The read is trimmed to its CDR3 DNA, 39 bases read in frame from base 1. The research as a whole found: The quantity of clinical and demographic metadata differed by source and by participant and was supplied without curation.

With regard to this clone: This receptor's antigen is unknown. Nothing much larger sits one base from this clone, and base qualities are not available.

TCRbeta CDR3 regions were amplified from genomic DNA by means of the immunoSEQ Assay, a bias-controlled multiplex PCR. The authors processed their data as follows. Nucleated cell counts per sample were estimated from amplification of reference gene primers within the assay. Sequence reads were collapsed and filtered to measure the absolute abundance of every unique TCRbeta CDR3 rearrangement. For each sample, productive Simpson clonality was calculated as the square root of Simpson's diversity index across productive rearrangements. The table comes from immuneACCESS by way of TCRdb, which keeps in-frame sequences with V and J called. Part of the clones is missing from these tables; in studies checked, under half for an unresolved V gene and the rest for unknown reasons. D and trimming were read from the DNA, whereas the V and J calls and clone size are those reported in that table. Across this sample there are a few hundred thousand clones, with about 87% seen only once. Approximately 3.8% of the sample is taken by the ten largest.

A second Seattle source provided samples from volunteer blood donors who had recovered from COVID-19. The collaborating institutions used their own protocols to collect whole blood in K2EDTA tubes. For TCRbeta analysis, collaborators shipped samples as frozen whole blood, isolated PBMCs, or DNA extracted from either of those sample types. The sample comprised peripheral blood. The sequence derives from a man in his 60s who had recovered from COVID-19. The chain was built from TRBV4-2 and TRBJ2-1; TRBD2 is perhaps the D gene, given 5 matching bases. DNA sequence: TGTGCCAGCAGCCCCGGGACCTACAATGAGCAGTTCTTC. Its protein product is CASSPGTYNEQFF.